This entry is about one T cell receptor (beta chain). No antigen is known for it. Control samples were healthy donors' buffy coats. This entry belongs to a study of STAT5B mutations in CD4+ large granular lymphocyte leukemia. Study as a whole: The CDR3 'QG' motif was associated with a particular HLA allele among healthy donors. Findings and limits, study-wide: Data were not HLA-matched across samples.

Authors' processing steps: Lowest detectable productive clonotype frequency was 2.59 x 10-5. Clones were read by immunoSEQ multiplex PCR, and TCRdb kept only the in-frame ones, dropping some. The DNA was the basis for D and trimming; V, J and clone size are from that table. The repertoire holds some 35,000 clones, with under 80% as singletons. The TCR originated in a human donor in good health. Sequenced: CD4+ T cells from blood buffy coats.

This CDR3 reads CASRRGQGPNTGELFF. In nucleotides, the CDR3 is TGTGCCAGCAGACGAGGACAGGGGCCGAACACCGGGGAGCTGTTTTTT. The gene calls are TRBV5-6 and TRBJ2-2; TRBD1 matches at 9 bases. The CDR3 extends over 16 amino acids. Trimming cost V 5 bases and J 0 bases; bases outside gene matches: 5. Germline-derived CDR1 and CDR2 are SGHDT and YYEEEE.